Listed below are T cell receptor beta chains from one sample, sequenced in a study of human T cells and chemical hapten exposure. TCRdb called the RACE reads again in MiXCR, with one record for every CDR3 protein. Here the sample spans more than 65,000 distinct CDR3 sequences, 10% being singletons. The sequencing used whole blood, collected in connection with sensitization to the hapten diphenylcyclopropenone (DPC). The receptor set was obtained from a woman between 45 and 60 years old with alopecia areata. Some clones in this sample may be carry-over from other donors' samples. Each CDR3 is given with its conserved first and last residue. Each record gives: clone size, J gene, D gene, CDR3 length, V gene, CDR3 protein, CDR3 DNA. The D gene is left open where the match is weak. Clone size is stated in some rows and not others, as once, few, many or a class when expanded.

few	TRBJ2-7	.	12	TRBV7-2	CASSSTLSGQYF	TGTGCCAGCAGCTCCACCCTGTCGGGGCAGTACTTC
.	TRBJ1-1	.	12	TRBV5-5	CASSFGVTEAFF	TGTGCCAGCAGCTTCGGCGTCACTGAAGCTTTCTTT
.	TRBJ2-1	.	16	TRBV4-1	CASSKVGIQAYNEQFF	TGCGCCAGCAGTAAAGTGGGGATTCAAGCCTACAATGAGCAGTTCTTC
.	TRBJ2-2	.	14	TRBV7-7	CASSPALVTGELFF	TGTGCTAGCAGCCCGGCTTTGGTCACCGGGGAGCTGTTTTTT
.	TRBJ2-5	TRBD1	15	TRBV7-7	CASSPRTGLRETQYF	TGTGCTAGCAGCCCGAGGACAGGGTTAAGGGAGACCCAGTACTTC
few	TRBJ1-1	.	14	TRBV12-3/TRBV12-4	CASSFGGVNTEAFF	TGTGCCAGCAGTTTCGGCGGGGTTAACACTGAAGCTTTCTTT
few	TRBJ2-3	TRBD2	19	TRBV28	CASSTRTSGEVRSTDTQYF	TGTGCCAGCAGTACTCGGACTAGCGGGGAAGTTAGGAGCACAGATACGCAGTATTTT
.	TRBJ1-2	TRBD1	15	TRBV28	CATIQGALSNYGYTF	TGTGCCACCATACAGGGGGCGCTCAGTAACTATGGCTACACCTTC
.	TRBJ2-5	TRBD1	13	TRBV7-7	CASSFGQGETQYF	TGTGCTAGCAGCTTCGGACAGGGAGAGACCCAGTACTTC
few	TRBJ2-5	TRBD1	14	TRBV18	CASSPLRQGETQYF	TGTGCCAGCTCACCGTTACGACAGGGAGAGACCCAGTACTTC
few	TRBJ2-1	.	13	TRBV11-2	CASSLQTNNEQFF	TGTGCCAGCAGCTTACAGACAAACAATGAGCAGTTCTTC
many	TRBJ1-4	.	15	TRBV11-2	CASSLGGRLNEKLFF	TGTGCCAGCAGCTTAGGAGGCCGACTAAATGAAAAACTGTTTTTT
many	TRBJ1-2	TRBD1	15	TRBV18	CASSAGTGGTEGYTF	TGTGCCAGCTCAGCCGGGACAGGGGGCACTGAGGGCTACACCTTC
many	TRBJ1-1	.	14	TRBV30	CAWSVRVAYTEAFF	TGTGCCTGGAGTGTACGGGTCGCCTACACTGAAGCTTTCTTT
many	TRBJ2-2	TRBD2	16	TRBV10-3	CAISEQAGGLTGELFF	TGTGCCATCAGTGAGCAGGCGGGAGGGCTCACCGGGGAGCTGTTTTTT
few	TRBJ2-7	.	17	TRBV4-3	CASSQDHGGGLSYEQYF	TGCGCCAGCAGCCAAGATCATGGGGGCGGATTATCCTACGAGCAGTACTTC
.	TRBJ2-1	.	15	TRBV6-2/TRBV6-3	CASSLRQSPYNEQFF	TGTGCCAGCAGTTTGCGACAGAGCCCCTACAATGAGCAGTTCTTC
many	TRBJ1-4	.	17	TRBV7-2	CASSLSIGRREGEKLFF	TGTGCCAGCAGCTTATCAATTGGGCGTAGGGAAGGGGAAAAACTGTTTTTT